Following are 30 T cell receptor beta chains from one sample sequenced in a study of blood T cell repertoires in COVID-19. This table comes from immunoSEQ multiplex PCR, and its TCRdb copy is limited to in-frame clones, with some not included. In the table there are about 240,000 clones, about four fifths of which are singletons. The sequenced material came from peripheral blood. These receptors were collected from a woman aged 80 or over with acute or convalescent COVID-19.

The V and J genes are TRBV6-2 or TRBV6-3 and TRBJ1-2; 8 positions match TRBD1. V trimming: 0 bases; J trimming: 4 bases; junction bases outside the gene matches: 4. Looked up from germline, CDR1 is MNHEY and CDR2 is SVGEGT. The CDR3 is 15 residues long. The CDR3 sequence: CASSYSRGQVYGYTF. The CDR3 DNA follows: TGTGCCAGCAGTTACTCACGGGGACAGGTCTATGGCTACACCTTC.

The CDR3 is CASSLFAGDNNEQFF. The CDR3 nucleotides read TGTGCCAGCAGCTTATTTGCGGGGGACAACAATGAGCAGTTCTTC. The chain couples TRBV7-2 to TRBJ2-1, with D possibly matching TRBD2 (7 bases). Per the germline V gene, CDR1 is SGHTA and CDR2 is FQGNSA. The CDR3 is 15 amino acids. V lost 2 bases to trimming and J lost 5 bases, with 13 bases between them.

This chain connects TRBV5-4 to TRBJ2-3, with 8 bases aligning to TRBD2. The CDR3 consists of 16 residues. In germline, CDR1 is SGHNT, CDR2 YYREEE (reference sequence). The ends lost 0 bases at V and 3 bases at J; junction bases unmatched: 6. The CDR3 loop reads CASSLARGGRTDTQYF. In DNA form, the CDR3 reads TGTGCCAGCAGCTTGGCTCGGGGGGGCCGAACAGATACGCAGTATTTT.

This chain connects TRBV6-5 to TRBJ2-7; TRBD1 aligns across 7 bases. With 9 bases clipped from V and 3 bases from J, the junction kept 8 bases outside the gene matches. Germline CDR1 and CDR2: MNHEY and SVGAGI. The CDR3 length is 13 residues. As DNA, the CDR3 is TGTGCCAGTCTACTAACAGGGGTCTACGAGCAGTACTTC. This translates into CASLLTGVYEQYF.

The gene calls are TRBV18 and TRBJ1-2; D is unclear. The germline V gene has CDR1 KGHSH and CDR2 LQKENI. CDR3 size: 14 residues. With 3 bases removed from V and 4 bases from J, the gap between germline ends came to 12 bases. DNA for the CDR3: TGTGCCAGCTCACCGGCCAACGAGGCCTATGGCTACACCTTC. Translation gives CASSPANEAYGYTF.

CDR3: CASSLVSTSYNNQPQHF. CDR3 nucleotide sequence: TGTGCCAGCAGCTTAGTATCCACCTCTTACAACAATCAGCCCCAGCATTTT. The chain links TRBV7-8 to TRBJ1-5; D is unclear. The CDR3 sequence is 17 residues long. Trimming cost V 1 base and J 3 bases, with 16 bases left between them. Per germline, CDR1 SGHVS and CDR2 FQNEAQ.

The chain uses TRBV19 and TRBJ1-2; a weak D match, TRBD1 (6 bases). This CDR3 region has 14 residues. V lost 5 bases to trimming and J lost 6 bases, with 16 bases between them. Per the germline V gene, CDR1 is LNHDA and CDR2 is SQIVND (reference sequence). The CDR3 region is CASSPTGSRNGYTF. The CDR3 DNA is TGTGCCAGTAGTCCAACAGGGAGCCGTAATGGCTACACCTTC.

Remarks on this clone: The identical CDR3 is also encoded by other nucleotide sequences in the sample. V is TRBV7-3 and J is TRBJ1-1, with no clear D. Per germline, CDR1 SGHTA and CDR2 FQGTGA. CDR3 size: 14 residues. Trimming removed 1 base from V and 5 bases from J, with 11 bases in between. The CDR3 coding sequence is TGTGCCAGCAGCTTAAGGGGAGGTAGTACTGAAGCTTTCTTT. This gives the protein CASSLRGGSTEAFF.

The genes are TRBV2 and TRBJ2-3; D is perhaps TRBD1 (6 bases). Germline CDR1 and CDR2: SNHLY and FYNNEI. Trimming shortened V by 5 bases and J by 5 bases, and 14 bases separated the two germline ends. The CDR3 length is 14 residues. For the CDR3, the DNA is TGTGCCAGCAGTCTTGGACAGAATGTAGATACGCAGTATTTT. Protein: CASSLGQNVDTQYF.

V usage is TRBV5-4 and J usage is TRBJ2-3, with TRBD2 identical over 8 bases. Losses at the gene ends were 6 bases for V and 4 bases for J; bases not matched to a gene: 10. The CDR3 has 15 residues. The germline V gene encodes CDR1 SGHNT and CDR2 YYREEE (reference sequence). The CDR3 DNA follows: TGTGCCAGCACCCCTCCCGGACTAGCAGCAGATACGCAGTATTTT. Protein product: CASTPPGLAADTQYF.

The genes are TRBV7-8 and TRBJ1-1; D not certain. Germline values: CDR1 SGHVS, CDR2 FQNEAQ. This CDR3 spans 13 amino acids. Trimming removed 5 bases at V and 0 bases at J, with 7 bases between. The CDR3 coding sequence is TGTGCCAGCAGCCCCCTAATGAACACTGAAGCTTTCTTT. Translating gives CASSPLMNTEAFF.

The rearrangement uses TRBV10-3 and TRBJ2-1; tentatively, D is TRBD2 (7 bases). The CDR3 covers 17 residues. CDR1 is ENHRY and CDR2 is SYGVKD in the germline V gene. V was cut by 3 bases and J by 7 bases, with 22 bases left in between. CDR3 sequence: CAISERGEGGQGNEQFF. CDR3 in DNA: TGTGCCATCAGTGAAAGGGGTGAGGGGGGGCAAGGGAATGAGCAGTTCTTC.

V usage is TRBV6-5 and J usage is TRBJ2-7; 9 nucleotides match TRBD1. The CDR3 totals 15 residues. V shed 7 bases and J 6 bases; nucleotides not matched to a gene: 13. From germline, CDR1 is MNHEY and CDR2 SVGAGI. The CDR3 DNA reads as TGTGCCAGCAACACTCCTGGGACAGGGAACGGCGAGCAGTACTTC. Residues: CASNTPGTGNGEQYF.

This clone was seen only once. The chain uses TRBV3-1 (or the pseudogene TRBV3-2) and TRBJ2-3; D is unclear. Germline-derived CDR1 and CDR2 are LGHDT and YNNKEL (reference sequence). Trimming cost V 4 bases and J 0 bases, with 5 bases left between them. The CDR3 sequence is 13 residues long. This chain's CDR3 is CASSLTSTDTQYF. DNA of the CDR3: TGTGCCAGCAGCCTTACTAGCACAGATACGCAGTATTTT.

The V and J genes are TRBV18 and TRBJ1-1; TRBD1 is a possible D gene (5 bases). Trimming removed 3 bases at V and 5 bases at J, with 13 bases between. This CDR3 region has 14 residues. Germline V gives CDR1 KGHSH, CDR2 LQKENI. CDR3: CASSPLGEGTEAFF. DNA of the CDR3: TGTGCCAGCTCACCTCTGGGGGAGGGGACTGAAGCTTTCTTT.

This chain uses TRBV5-4 with TRBJ1-2, with D possibly matching TRBD1 (6 bases). V was shortened by 1 base and J by 13 bases, with 14 bases between the two germline ends. CDR1 SGHNT and CDR2 YYREEE come from the germline V gene (reference sequence). The CDR3 is made up of 12 amino acids. In DNA, the CDR3 is TGTGCCAGCAGCTTGAGGCAGGGGTCCGGCACCTTC. This gives the protein CASSLRQGSGTF.

This CDR3 reads CAWTASQGGYGYTF. In DNA form, the CDR3 reads TGTGCCTGGACGGCCAGTCAAGGGGGCTATGGCTACACCTTC. The V gene is TRBV30, the J gene TRBJ1-2; D is possibly TRBD1 (6 bases). CDR1 is GTSNPN, CDR2 SVGIG, per germline (reference sequence). Between the trimmed V and J ends, which lost 4 bases and 4 bases, there was a span of 16 bases. The CDR3 is made up of 14 amino acids. Together with reference TRBV30 and TRBJ1-2, the CDR3 gives the full variable domain: SQTIHQWPATLVQPVGSPLSLECTVEGTSNPNLYWYRQAAGRGLQLLFYSVGIGQISSEVPQNLSASRPQDRQFILSSKKLLLSDSGFYLCAWTASQGGYGYTFGSGTRLTVV.

The chain combines TRBV6-6 with TRBJ1-1; D might be TRBD1 (5 bases). The CDR3 totals 13 residues. The germline V and J ends were trimmed by 7 bases and 1 base, with 10 bases remaining between them. Germline CDR1 MNHNY, CDR2 SVGAGI (reference sequence). The CDR3 loop is CASTGQQNTEAFF. The CDR3 DNA reads TGTGCCAGCACTGGACAACAGAACACTGAAGCTTTCTTT.

The chain has TRBV29-1 and TRBJ1-1, with 7 positions matching TRBD1. From germline, CDR1 is SQVTM and CDR2 ANQGSEA. The CDR3 has 14 amino acids. Unmatched junction bases numbered 10, after V lost 5 bases and J lost 4 bases. CDR3 bases: TGCAGCGTTAACAGGGGATCGCGGGGCACTGAAGCTTTCTTT. This gives the protein CSVNRGSRGTEAFF.

CDR3 bases: TGTGCCAGCAGCTGGGACAGGGGTGCTGAAGCTTTCTTT. It specifies CASSWDRGAEAFF. The rearrangement uses TRBV5-4 and TRBJ1-1; the match to TRBD1 covers 10 bases. This CDR3 has 13 amino acids. Germline values: CDR1 SGHNT, CDR2 YYREEE (reference sequence). The V and J ends lost 3 bases and 6 bases, in that order; junction bases with no gene match: 2.

This clone came up once. This chain uses TRBV3-1 (or the pseudogene TRBV3-2) with TRBJ2-1, with 7 nucleotides matching TRBD2. The CDR3 has 15 residues. Germline V gene lookup returns CDR1 LGHDT and CDR2 YNNKEL (reference sequence). The V gene end was trimmed by 1 base and the J gene end by 7 bases; junction bases not matched to a gene: 7. The DNA for the CDR3 is TGTGCCAGCAGCCAAGTGTTGGGAGGGAGTAATGAGCAGTTCTTC. Its translation: CASSQVLGGSNEQFF.

This clone showed up just once. The rearrangement uses TRBV10-3 and TRBJ1-4, with a weak D call TRBD1 (6 bases). The CDR3 extends over 17 amino acids. The ends were cut back, 6 bases at V and 5 bases at J, with 22 bases in the middle. Germline CDR1 ENHRY, CDR2 SYGVKD. The DNA of the CDR3 is TGTGCCATCAGCGCCTATTACTTACAGGGAACGAATGAAAAACTGTTTTTT. It specifies CAISAYYLQGTNEKLFF.

V is TRBV2 and J is TRBJ2-5; a possible D gene is TRBD1 (5 bases). Between the trimmed V and J ends, which lost 5 bases and 4 bases, there was a span of 8 bases. The germline gives CDR1 SNHLY, CDR2 FYNNEI. The CDR3 extends over 12 amino acids. CDR3 DNA sequence: TGTGCCAGCAGTACGACAGTAGAGACCCAGTACTTC. This codes for CASSTTVETQYF.

This clone has a count of ten or more. This CDR3 reads CASSFRNTEAFF. CDR3 in DNA: TGTGCCAGCAGTTTCCGGAACACTGAAGCTTTCTTT. The chain has TRBV12-3 or TRBV12-4 and TRBJ1-1; D not certain. The CDR3 spans 12 residues. With 3 bases removed from V and 1 base from J, the gap between germline ends came to 3 bases.

This sequence joins TRBV5-1 and TRBJ2-5; TRBD1 aligns across 11 bases. The germline CDR1 and CDR2 sequences are SGHRS and YFSETQ. The CDR3 runs 15 residues. The V segment lost 4 bases and the J segment 2 bases; nucleotides outside the gene matches: 4. The CDR3 here is CASSLGQGVQETQYF. The CDR3 nucleotides read TGCGCCAGCAGCCTGGGACAGGGGGTTCAAGAGACCCAGTACTTC.

The chain joins TRBV5-1 to TRBJ1-2; no reliable D call. Germline V lookup: CDR1 SGHRS, CDR2 YFSETQ. The ends were cut back, 4 bases at V and 6 bases at J, with 16 bases in the middle. This CDR3 spans 14 amino acids. In DNA form, the CDR3 reads TGCGCCAGCAGCCCTCCGGGAAAAACTGATGGCTACACCTTC. Translating gives CASSPPGKTDGYTF.

Only a few counts were recorded for this clone. The rearrangement joins TRBV28 to TRBJ1-1, with 8 positions matching TRBD1. Germline V CDR1 and CDR2: MDHEN, SYDVKM. The CDR3 covers 15 residues. V shed 5 bases and J 0 bases; nucleotides not matched to a gene: 5. The CDR3 DNA sequence: TGTGCCAGCAGTCCTTTGACAGGGGTGAACACTGAAGCTTTCTTT. It is translated as CASSPLTGVNTEAFF.

This chain joins TRBV5-1 and TRBJ2-1; D gene uncertain. The germline gives CDR1 SGHRS, CDR2 YFSETQ. The V end was cut by 1 base, the J end by 0 bases, with 8 bases between. The CDR3 is 15 residues long. The CDR3 region has the DNA TGCGCCAGCAGCTTGACCCCCAGCTCCTACAATGAGCAGTTCTTC. Translated: CASSLTPSSYNEQFF.

J is TRBJ2-1 and V is TRBV11-3; 9 positions match TRBD1. Trimming at V came to 5 bases and at J to 12 bases, leaving 5 bases not matched to a gene. From germline, CDR1 is SGHNT and CDR2 YENEEA. The CDR3 runs to 12 residues. CDR3 sequence reads: CASSQTGGGQFF. CDR3 sequence (DNA): TGTGCCAGCAGCCAGACAGGGGGTGGGCAGTTCTTC.

This rearrangement joins TRBV7-2 to TRBJ1-6, with a possible D match to TRBD1 (6 bases). Trimming took 1 base from V and 7 from J, leaving 11 bases between them. CDR3 size: 15 residues. Per germline, CDR1 SGHTA and CDR2 FQGNSA. The CDR3 spells CASSLGRQANSPLHF. DNA for the CDR3: TGTGCCAGCAGCTTAGGTCGACAGGCGAATTCACCCCTCCACTTT.